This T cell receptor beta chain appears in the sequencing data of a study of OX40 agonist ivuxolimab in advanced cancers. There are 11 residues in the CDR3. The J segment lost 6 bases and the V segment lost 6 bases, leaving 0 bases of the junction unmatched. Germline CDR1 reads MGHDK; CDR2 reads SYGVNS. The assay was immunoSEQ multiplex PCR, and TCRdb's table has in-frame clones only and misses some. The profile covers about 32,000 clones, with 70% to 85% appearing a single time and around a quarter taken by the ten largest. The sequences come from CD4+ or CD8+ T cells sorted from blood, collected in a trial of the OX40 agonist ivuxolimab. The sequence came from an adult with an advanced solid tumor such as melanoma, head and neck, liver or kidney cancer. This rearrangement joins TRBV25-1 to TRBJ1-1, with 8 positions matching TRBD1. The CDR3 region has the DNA TGTGCCAGCAGGGACAGGGCTGAAGCTTTCTTT. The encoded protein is CASRDRAEAFF. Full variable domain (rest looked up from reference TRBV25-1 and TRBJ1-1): EADIYQTPRYLVIGTGKKITLECSQTMGHDKMYWYQQDPGMELHLIHYSYGVNSTEKGDLSSESTVSRIRTEHFPLTLESARPSHTSQYLCASRDRAEAFFGQGTRLTVV.